One and the same sample provided the 27 T cell receptor beta chains below, sequenced in a study of T cells expressing NK-cell markers. TCRdb reanalyzed the 5' RACE reads, giving one entry per CDR3 protein sequence and no DNA. Reported are hundreds of thousands of distinct CDR3 sequences; the ten largest clones contain around 3.3%. The sequenced material came from blood T cells: a sorted CD56 or NKG2C T cell subset, CD4+ or CD8+ T cells, or bulk PBMC T cells (not recorded which). The receptors originated from a man aged 18 to 35 in good health.

The chain combines TRBV11-2 with TRBJ1-4; no DNA is available, so the TRBD1 call from TCRdb remains unchecked. In germline, CDR1 is SGHAT, CDR2 FQNNGV. This CDR3 has 16 amino acids. CDR3 sequence: CASSLPPGTGSGKLFF.

CDR3 residues: CASAWDRGTGGQETQYF. This sequence joins TRBV5-1 and TRBJ2-5; TCRdb reports TRBD1, a call that lacks DNA to check it against. Germline V gives CDR1 SGHRS, CDR2 YFSETQ. This CDR3 spans 17 amino acids.

V is TRBV11-2 and J is TRBJ2-3; the TRBD1 assignment by TCRdb is unverifiable without DNA. Looked up from germline, CDR1 is SGHAT and CDR2 is FQNNGV. The CDR3 is 16 amino acids. CDR3 region: CASSTTRVGSTDTQYF.

The chain employs TRBV5-1 and TRBJ1-4. The CDR3 totals 12 residues. Germline V gives CDR1 SGHRS, CDR2 YFSETQ. The CDR3 region is CASKRDQEKLFF. The variable domain in full, completed from reference TRBV5-1 and TRBJ1-4, reads KAGVTQTPRYLIKTRGQQVTLSCSPISGHRSVSWYQQTPGQGLQFLFEYFSETQRNKGNFPGRFSGRQFSNSRSEMNVSTLELGDSALYLCASKRDQEKLFFGSGTQLSVL.

CDR3: CSARGGSFSTDTQYF. The rearrangement links TRBV20-1 to TRBJ2-3; as DNA is missing, the TRBD2 call by TCRdb cannot be tested. Per the germline V gene, CDR1 is DFQATT and CDR2 is SNEGSKA (reference sequence). This CDR3 is built from 15 residues.

Here the CDR3 reads CASSPGQFYEQYF. The chain carries TRBV16 and TRBJ2-7; the D call of TRBD1 rests on TCRdb alone, since no DNA is present to check it. The CDR3 consists of 13 residues. Germline V CDR1 and CDR2: KGHSY, FQNENV.

This chain uses TRBV12-3 or TRBV12-4 with TRBJ2-6; the TCRdb call, TRBD1, lacks DNA for checking. The CDR3 has 18 residues. The CDR3 reads CASSSIRDRTSGANVLTF.

The chain combines TRBV9 with TRBJ1-5; the TCRdb D gene call, TRBD1, has no DNA to confirm it. Germline V gene sequence: CDR1 SGDLS, CDR2 YYNGEE. The CDR3 is made up of 15 amino acids. CDR3: CASSVGTGSNQPQHF.

V and J are TRBV29-1 and TRBJ1-3; TCRdb names TRBD1, which stays unverified in the absence of DNA. The CDR3 contains 14 residues. Germline values: CDR1 SQVTM, CDR2 ANQGSEA. CDR3 region: CSVVRRDSGNTIYF.

The chain is built from TRBV10-3 and TRBJ2-2. CDR3 length: 12 residues. Germline V gene sequence: CDR1 ENHRY, CDR2 SYGVKD. Here the CDR3 reads CAISELAGELFF.

V is TRBV5-1 and J is TRBJ2-1; TCRdb designates TRBD2, a call that cannot be tested without DNA. Germline V CDR1 and CDR2: SGHRS, YFSETQ. This CDR3 has 19 amino acids. The CDR3 here is CASSPTEGLGVSSYNEQFF.

V is TRBV20-1 and J is TRBJ2-1; TCRdb indicates TRBD2, and absent DNA this call remains unverified. Germline values: CDR1 DFQATT, CDR2 SNEGSKA (reference sequence). The CDR3 has 15 residues. CDR3 protein: CSANEGGPKYGEQFF.

V and J are TRBV6-2 or TRBV6-3 and TRBJ1-6. The germline gives CDR1 MNHEY, CDR2 SVGEGT. This CDR3 comprises 14 residues. The CDR3 here is CASRGRQFNSPLHF.

The chain recombines TRBV6-5 with TRBJ1-5; with no DNA, the TCRdb D assignment of TRBD1 cannot be verified. The CDR3 sequence is 16 residues long. Germline lookup yields CDR1 MNHEY and CDR2 SVGAGI. The CDR3 loop is CASRTTWTASNQPQHF.

CDR3 sequence: CASSQDPQGVWPQHF. The rearrangement joins TRBV4-3 to TRBJ1-5; TCRdb selects TRBD1, and the lack of DNA leaves this call unchecked. Germline V gene sequence: CDR1 LGHNA, CDR2 YSLEER. The CDR3 contains 15 residues.

The rearrangement joins TRBV20-1 to TRBJ1-2. This CDR3 region has 15 residues. CDR1 DFQATT and CDR2 SNEGSKA come from the germline V gene (reference sequence). CDR3: CSARDRRTTGYGYTF.

The CDR3 here is CASRRDASSYNEQFF. The chain recombines TRBV5-6 with TRBJ2-1. There are 15 residues in the CDR3. Germline V gives CDR1 SGHDT, CDR2 YYEEEE.

V and J are TRBV12-3 or TRBV12-4 and TRBJ1-4; TCRdb picks TRBD1, but there is no DNA to check that call. The CDR3 is made up of 15 amino acids. CDR3 sequence reads: CASTLREQGTEKLFF.

This chain uses TRBV4-1 with TRBJ2-7; the D gene TCRdb calls, TRBD1, cannot be checked with no DNA. The CDR3 has 12 amino acids. Germline CDR1 and CDR2: MGHRA and YSYEKL. CDR3: CASSQAGVEQYF.

This rearrangement joins TRBV7-9 to TRBJ2-3; lacking DNA, the TRBD1 call made by TCRdb goes unchecked. There are 16 residues in the CDR3. CDR1 and CDR2 from the germline V gene are SEHNR and FQNEAQ (reference sequence). The CDR3 loop is CASSLVVGTNTDTQYF.

The CDR3 loop reads CASSAGQGARQTQYF. V gene TRBV9 combines with J gene TRBJ2-5; lacking DNA, the TRBD1 call made by TCRdb goes unchecked. There are 15 residues in the CDR3. Per the germline V gene, CDR1 is SGDLS and CDR2 is YYNGEE.

This chain joins TRBV9 and TRBJ2-2; TCRdb designates TRBD1, a call that cannot be tested without DNA. The CDR3 covers 14 residues. The germline V gene encodes CDR1 SGDLS and CDR2 YYNGEE. The CDR3 loop is CASSEHRVPGELFF.

This rearrangement joins TRBV5-1 to TRBJ2-7; TCRdb calls TRBD2, which cannot be checked without DNA. The CDR3 is made up of 16 amino acids. Germline V gives CDR1 SGHRS, CDR2 YFSETQ. CDR3 amino acids: CASSSYVASGSYEQYF.

The V call is TRBV30, the J call TRBJ2-7. The CDR3 is 12 residues long. In germline, CDR1 is GTSNPN, CDR2 SVGIG (reference sequence). The CDR3 loop is CAWSISSTVQYF.

This chain connects TRBV20-1 to TRBJ2-5; TCRdb names TRBD2, which stays unverified in the absence of DNA. The CDR3 contains 15 residues. CDR1 and CDR2 from the germline V gene are DFQATT and SNEGSKA (reference sequence). The CDR3 here is CSARLAGVLMETQYF.

The V and J genes are TRBV11-3 and TRBJ1-6; TCRdb names TRBD1, which stays unverified in the absence of DNA. The CDR3 is 14 amino acids. The germline V gene has CDR1 SGHNT and CDR2 YENEEA. CDR3 amino acids: CASSGDRGPSPLHF.

The chain recombines TRBV10-3 with TRBJ1-1; checking the TCRdb D call of TRBD1 is not possible without DNA. Per germline, CDR1 ENHRY and CDR2 SYGVKD. The CDR3 sequence is 17 residues long. The CDR3 loop is CAISATGTGIMNTEAFF.